Following are 9 T cell receptor beta chains from one sample sequenced in a study of PD-L1 blockade in urothelial cancer. The method was immunoSEQ multiplex PCR; TCRdb's version includes in-frame clones alone and lacks a portion of them. Of about 100,000 clones listed, over 80% are singletons. The sample consisted of PBMCs, taken around atezolizumab (anti-PD-L1) treatment. These TCRs come from a woman of 80 years or more with urothelial cancer.

The V call is TRBV10-1, the J call TRBJ2-7, with a possible D match to TRBD2 (6 bases). Germline V gene data show CDR1 as WNHNN and CDR2 as SYGVQD (reference sequence). Deletions cut 2 bases from V and 2 bases from J, with 13 bases between. The length of the CDR3 is 15 residues. The DNA for the CDR3 is TGCGCCAGCAGTGAGGATTTGCGGGACCCCTACGAGCAGTACTTC. Encoded protein: CASSEDLRDPYEQYF.

The V gene is TRBV4-2, the J gene TRBJ1-1; 8 bases are shared with TRBD1. The CDR3 has 17 residues. V dropped 1 base and J dropped 1; count of bases not matched to a gene: 8. Germline V gene lookup returns CDR1 LGHNA and CDR2 YNFKEQ. The CDR3 DNA is TGTGCCAGCAGCCAAGGCAAGGGGGACAGGAGGAACACTGAAGCTTTCTTT. As protein: CASSQGKGDRRNTEAFF.

The chain combines TRBV29-1 with TRBJ2-5, with a tentative D call TRBD1 (5 bases). Germline V gene lookup returns CDR1 SQVTM and CDR2 ANQGSEA. This CDR3 has 12 residues. V lost 2 bases, J lost 4 bases, and 8 bases lay in between. CDR3 DNA sequence: TGCAGCGTTGAACAGGGAAGAGAGACCCAGTACTTC. This encodes CSVEQGRETQYF.

The chain joins TRBV12-2 to TRBJ2-5; TRBD2, the D gene given by the table, was not confirmed from the DNA. TRBV12-2 is noted as a pseudogene. The CDR3 length is 15 residues. The CDR3 coding sequence is TGTGCAAGTCGCTTAATAGCGGGAGAGGGTGAGACCCAGTACTTC. As protein: CASRLIAGEGETQYF.

The chain links TRBV10-3 to TRBJ1-2; maybe TRBD1 (6 bases). V gave up 5 bases and J gave up 3 bases, with 13 bases separating them. The CDR3 is 14 residues long. CDR1 ENHRY and CDR2 SYGVKD come from the germline V gene. CDR3 sequence (DNA): TGTGCCATCAGTCGGGGGGGCGCGGACTATGGCTACACCTTC. Translated: CAISRGGADYGYTF.

The chain combines TRBV20-1 with TRBJ2-5; D gene uncertain. The length of the CDR3 is 11 residues. With 2 bases removed from V and 3 bases from J, the gap between germline ends came to 4 bases. CDR1 and CDR2 (germline): DFQATT, SNEGSKA (reference sequence). The CDR3 DNA reads as TGCAGTGCTAGACAAAAAGAGACCCAGTACTTC. This translates into CSARQKETQYF.

The J gene is TRBJ2-1, the V gene TRBV12-5, with 10 positions matching TRBD2. The CDR3 runs 16 residues. The V and J ends lost 1 base and 5 bases, in that order; junction bases with no gene match: 5. Germline CDR1 reads LGHNT; CDR2 reads FRNRAP. The CDR3 nucleotides are TGTGCTAGTGGTTTGGCTAGCGGGAGCCAAAACAATGAGCAGTTCTTC. This sequence encodes CASGLASGSQNNEQFF.

V is TRBV28 and J is TRBJ1-1; no clear D. V lost 9 bases and J 3 bases, leaving 11 bases between the germline ends. The CDR3 has 12 amino acids. Per the germline V gene, CDR1 is MDHEN and CDR2 is SYDVKM. CDR3 in amino acids: CASRTTHTEAFF. The CDR3 DNA is TGTGCCAGTCGAACAACCCACACTGAAGCTTTCTTT.

The CDR3 reads CASRTGVNTGELFF. CDR3 in DNA: TGTGCCAGTAGGACAGGGGTTAACACCGGGGAGCTGTTTTTT. The V and J genes are TRBV19 and TRBJ2-2, with TRBD1 matching over 8 bases. Germline V gene sequence: CDR1 LNHDA, CDR2 SQIVND (reference sequence). Trimming at V came to 6 bases and at J to 2 bases, leaving 2 bases not matched to a gene. The CDR3 is 14 residues long. The variable domain in full, with the rest retrieved from reference TRBV19 and TRBJ2-2, is DGGITQSPKYLFRKEGQNVTLSCEQNLNHDAMYWYRQDPGQGLRLIYYSQIVNDFQKGDIAEGYSVSREKKESFPLTVTSAQKNPTAFYLCASRTGVNTGELFFGEGSRLTVL.